The present entry profiles one T cell receptor (beta chain) with its context. RNA totalling about 0.5 to 1 ug underwent reverse transcription with random hexamers. TCRdb passed the immunoSEQ multiplex PCR reads through MiXCR, listing each CDR3 protein once. Among 200,000 to 300,000 distinct CDR3 sequences listed, around 93% were seen once. These data come from a study of CD8 T cells in Susac syndrome. Germline values: CDR1 MNHNY, CDR2 SVGAGI (reference sequence). V shed 6 bases, J shed 1 base, and the junction held 9 bases outside the gene matches. The CDR3 is made up of 16 amino acids. Peripheral blood CD8+ and CD4+ T cells were profiled by TCR beta sequencing.

The rearrangement uses TRBV6-6 and TRBJ2-7; 10 bases align to TRBD1. Sequenced: CD4+ T cells from PBMCs. The clonotype was recovered from a human donor with multiple sclerosis. The CDR3 DNA reads TGTGCCAGCAGACATAAGGACAGGGGGATGTCCTACGAGCAGTACTTC. Protein product: CASRHKDRGMSYEQYF.